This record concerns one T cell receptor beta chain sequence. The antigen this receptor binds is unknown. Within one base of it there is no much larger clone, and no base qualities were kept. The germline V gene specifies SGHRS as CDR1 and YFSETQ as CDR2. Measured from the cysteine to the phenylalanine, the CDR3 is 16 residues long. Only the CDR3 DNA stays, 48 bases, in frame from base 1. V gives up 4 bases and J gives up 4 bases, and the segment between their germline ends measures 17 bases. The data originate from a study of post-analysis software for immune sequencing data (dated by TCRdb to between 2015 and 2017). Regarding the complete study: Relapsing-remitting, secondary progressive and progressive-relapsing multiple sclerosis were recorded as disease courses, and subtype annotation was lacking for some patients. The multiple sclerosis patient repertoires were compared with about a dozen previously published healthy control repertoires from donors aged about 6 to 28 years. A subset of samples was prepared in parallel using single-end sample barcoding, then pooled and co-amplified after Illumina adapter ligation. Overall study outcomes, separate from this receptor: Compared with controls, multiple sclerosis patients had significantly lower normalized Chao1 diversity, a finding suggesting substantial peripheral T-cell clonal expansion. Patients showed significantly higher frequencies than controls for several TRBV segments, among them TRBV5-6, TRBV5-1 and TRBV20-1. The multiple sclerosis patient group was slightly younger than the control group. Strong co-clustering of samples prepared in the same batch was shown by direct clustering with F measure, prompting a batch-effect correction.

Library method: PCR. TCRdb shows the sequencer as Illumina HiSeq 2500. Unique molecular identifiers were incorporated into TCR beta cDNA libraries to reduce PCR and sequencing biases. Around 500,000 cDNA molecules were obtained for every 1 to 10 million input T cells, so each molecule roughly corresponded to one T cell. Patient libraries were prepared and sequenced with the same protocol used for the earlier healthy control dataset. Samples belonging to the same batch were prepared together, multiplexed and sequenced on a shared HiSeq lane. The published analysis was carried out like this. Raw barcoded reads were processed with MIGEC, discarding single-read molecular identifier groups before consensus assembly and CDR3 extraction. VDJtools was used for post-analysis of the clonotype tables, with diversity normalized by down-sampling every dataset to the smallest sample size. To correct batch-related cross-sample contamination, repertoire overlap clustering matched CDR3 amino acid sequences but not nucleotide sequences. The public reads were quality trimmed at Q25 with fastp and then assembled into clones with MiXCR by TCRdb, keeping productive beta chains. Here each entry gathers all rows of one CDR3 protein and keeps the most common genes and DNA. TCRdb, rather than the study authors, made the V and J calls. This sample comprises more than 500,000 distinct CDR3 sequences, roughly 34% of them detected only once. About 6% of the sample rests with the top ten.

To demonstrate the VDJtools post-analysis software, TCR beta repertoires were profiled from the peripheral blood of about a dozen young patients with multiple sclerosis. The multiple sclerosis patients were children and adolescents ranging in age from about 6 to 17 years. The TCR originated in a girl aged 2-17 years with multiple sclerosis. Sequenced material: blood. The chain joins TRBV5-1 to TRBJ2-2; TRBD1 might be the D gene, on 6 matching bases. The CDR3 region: CASSLSDRPFTGELFF. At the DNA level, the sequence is TGCGCCAGCAGCCTTTCGGACAGACCCTTCACCGGGGAGCTGTTTTTT. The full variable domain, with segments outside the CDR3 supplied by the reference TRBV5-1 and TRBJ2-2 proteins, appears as KAGVTQTPRYLIKTRGQQVTLSCSPISGHRSVSWYQQTPGQGLQFLFEYFSETQRNKGNFPGRFSGRQFSNSRSEMNVSTLELGDSALYLCASSLSDRPFTGELFFGEGSRLTVL.